Listed below are T cell receptor beta chains from one sample, sequenced in a study of kidney transplant recipient with SARS-CoV-2 infection. TCRdb used MiXCR to reprocess the reads, holding one entry per CDR3 protein. The sample records 250,000 or so distinct CDR3 sequences, more than 25% being singletons. Sequenced here: a blood sample, sampled at baseline and on day 111 from a kidney transplant recipient. These receptors were collected from a young adult male patient who had COVID-19 and was a kidney transplant recipient. T cells may partly derive from the graft donor. Each CDR3 is given with its conserved first and last residue. D genes are given only for firm matches. Size values are once, few and many counts, or a class for expanded clones, and some rows have none.

clone_size,v_call,d_call,j_call,cdr3_length,cdr3_nt,cdr3_aa
many,TRBV19,TRBD1,TRBJ1-5,15,TGTGCCAGTAAACCGGGACAGGGAGGGGGTCAGCCCCAGCATTTT,CASKPGQGGGQPQHF
many,TRBV12-2,-,TRBJ1-2,17,TGTGCAAGTCGCTCCCTTCCGACTCCACGAAAGACCTATGGCTACACCTTC,CASRSLPTPRKTYGYTF
many,TRBV10-1,-,TRBJ1-6,13,TGCGCCAGCAGTGAGTCCTCTAATTCACCCCTCCACTTT,CASSESSNSPLHF
many,TRBV19,-,TRBJ1-1,13,TGTGCCAGTAGCAACAGGGAGAACACTGAAGCTTTCTTT,CASSNRENTEAFF
many,TRBV28,TRBD1,TRBJ1-4,14,TGTGCCAGCAGGTACAGGGGTCCAAATGAAAAACTGTTTTTT,CASRYRGPNEKLFF
many,TRBV27,-,TRBJ2-3,15,TGTGCCAGCAGTTTGGGTACTAGTAGAGCAGATACGCAGTATTTT,CASSLGTSRADTQYF
many,TRBV6-5,-,TRBJ1-5,14,TGTGCCAGCAGTGGACAGACTGGCAATCAGCCCCAGCATTTT,CASSGQTGNQPQHF
many,TRBV20-1,-,TRBJ2-5,12,TGCAGTGCTAGAGAGGCGGGAGAGACCCAGTACTTC,CSAREAGETQYF
few,TRBV5-1,-,TRBJ1-5,15,TGCGCCAGCAGCTTGTCTCGGGTGAGCAATCAGCCCCAGCATTTT,CASSLSRVSNQPQHF
-,TRBV27,TRBD1,TRBJ2-5,14,TGTGCCAGCAATCAAGGGACAGGGTGGGAGGCCCAGTACTTC,CASNQGTGWEAQYF
many,TRBV27,TRBD2,TRBJ2-2,19,TGTGCCAGCCAAGGACTGGGACTAGCTCAAAGGCGGGGCACCGGGGAGCTGTTTTTT,CASQGLGLAQRRGTGELFF
-,TRBV20-1,-,TRBJ2-3,12,TGCAGTGCGAGGGCTGGGACAGATACGCAGTATTTT,CSARAGTDTQYF
-,TRBV5-1,-,TRBJ1-2,16,TGCGCCAGCAGAGAGACATCGGTTCGAAAGACCTATGGCTACACCTTC,CASRETSVRKTYGYTF
many,TRBV21-1,-,TRBJ1-1,14,TGTGCCAGCAGCAAACTTACCGAGAACACTGAAGCTTTCTTT,CASSKLTENTEAFF
-,TRBV28,-,TRBJ2-3,14,TGTGCCAGCAGTTTTTGGAGGGGTGGGGATACGCAGTATTTT,CASSFWRGGDTQYF
few,TRBV4-2,TRBD2,TRBJ2-1,15,TGTGCCAGCAGCCTAGCGGGAGGCTCCGGATTCGAGCAGTTCTTC,CASSLAGGSGFEQFF
many,TRBV2,-,TRBJ2-7,13,TGTGCCAGCAGTTCCCGACCTAGCTACGAGCAGTACTTC,CASSSRPSYEQYF
many,TRBV6-2/TRBV6-3,-,TRBJ1-2,17,TGTGCCAGCAGTGGCAGCATCTGCATCGGAAAGACCTATGGCTACACCTTC,CASSGSICIGKTYGYTF
once,TRBV7-3,TRBD1,TRBJ2-3,18,TGTGCCAGCGGCCTCACAGGGGAATCCTTAACTAGCACAGATACGCAGTATTTT,CASGLTGESLTSTDTQYF